This T cell receptor (beta chain) was retrieved from a study of breast tumors, draining lymph nodes, adjacent tissues. Overall study results and limits: Luminal-like breast cancer showed significantly greater tumor-nontumor repertoire similarity than basal-like breast cancer did.

A note on this clonotype: Its matching antigen is unknown.

TCRdb re-called the multiplex PCR reads with MiXCR, one entry per CDR3 protein. The data show 14,000 or so distinct CDR3 sequences, 50% to 70% seen once. CDR3 length: 15 amino acids. CDR1 is LNHNV and CDR2 is YYDKDF in the germline V gene (reference sequence). The V end lost 0 bases, the J end lost 8 bases, and 16 bases lay between the germline ends. The receptor comes from a female donor with breast cancer. Some clones in this sample may be carry-over from other donors' samples. What was sequenced was tumor-adjacent breast tissue. The chain recombines TRBV15 with TRBJ1-2; D remains ambiguous. The CDR3 region is CATSRDRPSPGGYTF. In nucleotides, the CDR3 is TGTGCCACCAGCAGAGATCGTCCATCCCCTGGGGGCTACACCTTC.